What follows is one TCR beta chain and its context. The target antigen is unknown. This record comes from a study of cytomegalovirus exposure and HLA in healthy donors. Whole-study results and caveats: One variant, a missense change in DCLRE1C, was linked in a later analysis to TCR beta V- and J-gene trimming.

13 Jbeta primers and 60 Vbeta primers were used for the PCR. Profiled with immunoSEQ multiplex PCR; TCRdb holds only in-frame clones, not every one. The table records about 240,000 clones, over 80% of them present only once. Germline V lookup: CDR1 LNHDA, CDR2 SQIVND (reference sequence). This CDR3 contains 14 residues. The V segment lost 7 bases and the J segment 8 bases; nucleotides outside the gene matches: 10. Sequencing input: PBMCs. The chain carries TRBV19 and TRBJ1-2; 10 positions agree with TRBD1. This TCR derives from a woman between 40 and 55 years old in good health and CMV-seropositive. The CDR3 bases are TGTGCCAGTAACCACGACAGGGGGCTGAGGGGCTACACCTTC. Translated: CASNHDRGLRGYTF.